This TCR beta chain is drawn from a study of OX40 agonist ivuxolimab in advanced cancers. Concerning the study at large: Ivuxolimab, which targeted the costimulatory receptor OX40 (CD134), was an agonistic, fully human IgG2 monoclonal antibody. Intravenous ivuxolimab was administered to patients every 2 weeks at six dose levels: 0.01, 0.1, 0.3, 1.5, 3 and 10 mg/kg. Of the approximately 54 dose-escalation patients, hepatocellular carcinoma was present in about 20, melanoma in about 15, renal cell carcinoma in 9 and head and neck cancer in 9. A male proportion of under 85% and a mean age of 60 years, ranging from roughly 20 to 80, were recorded for the dose-escalation cohort. Patients were allowed to have had prior anti-PD-1, anti-PD-L1 or anti-CTLA-4 therapy, and approximately 40% of the dose-escalation patients had been treated with checkpoint inhibitors. Partial responses occurred in three dose-escalation patients: two with cutaneous melanoma and one with hepatocellular carcinoma. The purpose of peripheral TCRbeta sequencing was to test whether ivuxolimab changed TCR sequence diversity and led to clonal T-cell expansion. The paper reports the monotherapy dose-escalation portion (N of about 47 patients) of the phase I ivuxolimab trial. Broader findings and caveats from the paper: After ivuxolimab, more expanded clones were found on average in CD8+ T cells than in CD4+ T cells. At doses of 0.1 to 3.0 mg/kg, clonal expansion of both CD4+ and CD8+ T cells in blood was seen between baseline and week 6. Low levels of normalized T-cell clonal expansion were also seen in some patients who did not respond. In the 0.1-3.0 mg/kg groups, partial responders had among the lowest normalized peripheral clonal expansion, particularly in CD8+ T cells. The antigen specificity of the clonally expanded peripheral T cells was not determined.

A note on this clone: Its antigen has not been determined. Base qualities are not at hand, and no much larger clone is one base apart.

To sequence the TCRbeta CDR3 region, genomic DNA was isolated from the sorted cells. The immunoSEQ Assay was used to sequence the TCRbeta CDR3 regions. Drawn from immuneACCESS, this table holds only the in-frame rearrangements with V and J called that TCRdb kept. Clones are partly lost; checked studies trace under half to an unresolved V gene and leave the rest unexplained. This sample comprises roughly 77,000 clones, roughly 89% of them detected only once. The ten largest clones take up about 0.63% of the sample. The trial excluded patients who had a history of autoimmune disease or who were on systemic immunosuppression. Peripheral blood for TCR sequencing was drawn from every dose cohort at baseline, at cycle 4 day 1 and at cycle 7 day 1. The samples were drawn from a first-in-human, open-label, multicenter phase I dose-escalation trial of ivuxolimab. Adults with locally advanced or metastatic melanoma, renal cell, hepatocellular, or head and neck squamous cell carcinoma were enrolled in the trial. CD4+ and CD8+ T cells were sorted separately from peripheral blood before TCR sequencing.

The CDR3 runs 15 amino acids, cysteine and phenylalanine included. Of all the DNA, just the CDR3 is kept, 45 bases in frame from base 1. CDR1 is given as MNHEY and CDR2 as SMNVEV, both from the germline V gene (reference sequence). The germline V end is reduced by 2 bases and the J end by 7 bases; junction bases left unmatched: 5. This receptor was obtained from an adult with an advanced solid tumor such as melanoma, head and neck, liver or kidney cancer. Sequences were derived from CD4+ or CD8+ T cells sorted from blood, sampled in a trial of the OX40 agonist ivuxolimab. The rearrangement joined TRBV27 to TRBJ2-2, with TRBD1 identical over 9 junction bases. For the CDR3, the sequence is CASSLPGTGNGELFF. DNA sequence: TGTGCCAGCAGTTTACCCGGGACAGGGAACGGGGAGCTGTTTTTT.